The 23 T cell receptor beta chains presented below share a single source sample, sequenced in a study of neoadjuvant anti-PD-1 for oral cavity cancer. Only in-frame clones appear in the TCRdb table, and some are missing; sequencing was by immunoSEQ multiplex PCR. The table shows about 61,000 clones, with approximately 79% occurring only once. The input for sequencing was PBMCs, taken before nivolumab (anti-PD-1) treatment. Source of these receptors: a person between 40 and 85 years old with oral cavity squamous cell carcinoma.

The chain is built from TRBV6-5 and TRBJ1-1, with D possibly TRBD1 on 5 matching bases. This CDR3 has 16 amino acids. Germline-derived CDR1 and CDR2 are MNHEY and SVGAGI. V was cut by 2 bases and J by 0 bases, with 13 bases left in between. This CDR3 reads CASSYGSGRLNTEAFF. The CDR3 DNA sequence: TGTGCCAGCAGTTACGGGTCAGGGAGATTGAACACTGAAGCTTTCTTT.

The rearrangement joins TRBV4-1 to TRBJ1-1; D not resolved. In germline, CDR1 is MGHRA, CDR2 YSYEKL. This CDR3 has 11 amino acids. V was clipped by 0 bases and J by 10 bases, with 6 bases between them. The CDR3 protein is CASSQEGPAFF. CDR3 bases: TGCGCCAGCAGCCAAGAGGGTCCAGCTTTCTTT.

This chain joins TRBV28 and TRBJ1-5; no reliable D call. The CDR3 runs to 14 residues. The germline V gene has CDR1 MDHEN and CDR2 SYDVKM. Trimming pared 6 bases from V and 4 bases from J, leaving 13 bases between. The CDR3: CASRSRLTNQPQHF. Written as DNA, the CDR3 is TGTGCCAGCAGGTCCCGGCTAACTAATCAGCCCCAGCATTTT.

The chain joins TRBV10-2 to TRBJ1-6; D is perhaps TRBD1 (6 bases). The V and J ends lost 3 bases and 11 bases respectively, with 20 bases between them. This CDR3 is 16 amino acids long. Germline CDR1 and CDR2: WSHSY and SAAADI. CDR3 nucleotide sequence: TGCGCCAGCAGTGACCTCTCCGGGGGGGCTGGAGCACCCCTCCACTTT. It yields the protein CASSDLSGGAGAPLHF.

This chain uses TRBV13 with TRBJ2-3, with a possible D match to TRBD2 (7 bases). The germline gives CDR1 PRHDT, CDR2 FYEKMQ (reference sequence). The CDR3 sequence is 16 residues long. V lost 3 bases, J lost 4 bases, and 17 bases lay in between. CDR3 loop: CASSLTRGGPPDTQYF. CDR3 coding DNA: TGTGCCAGCAGCTTGACGAGGGGGGGCCCGCCAGATACGCAGTATTTT. The full variable domain, with the rest looked up from reference TRBV13 and TRBJ2-3, is AAGVIQSPRHLIKEKRETATLKCYPIPRHDTVYWYQQGPGQDPQFLISFYEKMQSDKGSIPDRFSAQQFSDYHSELNMSSLELGDSALYFCASSLTRGGPPDTQYFGPGTRLTVL.

This clone was seen a handful of times. One end of the junction is discordant with germline, which a read error may explain. The chain is built from TRBV6-1 and TRBJ2-7; TRBD1 aligns across 8 bases. Looked up from germline, CDR1 is MNHNS and CDR2 is SASEGT. This CDR3 is built from 14 residues. This chain's CDR3 is CASSPGQAVLFIPF. The CDR3 bases are TGTGCCAGCAGCCCGGGACAGGCCGTCCTCTTTATACCCTTC.

This clone has a single count. The rearrangement uses TRBV2 and TRBJ2-7; 7 nucleotides align to TRBD2. Germline V gene lookup returns CDR1 SNHLY and CDR2 FYNNEI. With 2 bases clipped from V and 5 bases from J, the junction kept 9 bases outside the gene matches. The CDR3 runs to 15 residues. CDR3 bases: TGTGCCAGCAGTGAAACGCGACTAGCTGCCCACGAGCAGTACTTC. Translating it yields CASSETRLAAHEQYF.

In its sample, this clone was seen a few times. The chain joins TRBV29-1 to TRBJ2-2; D gene unclear. The CDR3 contains 13 residues. Trimming removed 5 bases at V and 0 bases at J, with 7 bases between. Germline V lookup: CDR1 SQVTM, CDR2 ANQGSEA. Here the CDR3 reads CSVKGPNTGELFF. CDR3 sequence (DNA): TGCAGCGTTAAAGGGCCGAACACCGGGGAGCTGTTTTTT.

The chain is built from TRBV5-1 and TRBJ2-3; 7 bases align to TRBD1. Per the germline V gene, CDR1 is SGHRS and CDR2 is YFSETQ. The CDR3 totals 17 residues. With V trimmed by 5 bases and J by 0 bases, 12 bases remained unmatched. The CDR3 DNA reads as TGCGCCAGCAGTACGGGACAGAAAACCTATAGCACAGATACGCAGTATTTT. Its translation: CASSTGQKTYSTDTQYF.

V and J are TRBV5-1 and TRBJ1-4; no definite D call. V shed 4 bases and J shed 5 bases, with 12 bases lying between them. The length of the CDR3 is 14 residues. Germline CDR1 is SGHRS and CDR2 is YFSETQ. The CDR3 loop reads CASSREVRNEKLFF. CDR3 in DNA: TGCGCCAGCAGCAGGGAGGTCCGCAATGAAAAACTGTTTTTT.

The chain employs TRBV6-1 and TRBJ2-7; 13 bases agree with TRBD2. CDR3 length: 15 amino acids. Germline V lookup: CDR1 MNHNS, CDR2 SASEGT. Trimming removed 7 bases from V and 2 bases from J; junction bases left unmatched: 5. CDR3 region: CASITGTSGAYEQYF. CDR3 coding DNA: TGTGCCAGCATCACCGGGACTAGCGGGGCCTACGAGCAGTACTTC.

The gene calls are TRBV19 and TRBJ2-5; possibly TRBD1 for D (6 bases). With 5 bases removed from V and 5 bases from J, the gap between germline ends came to 21 bases. CDR1 is LNHDA and CDR2 is SQIVND in the germline V gene (reference sequence). The CDR3 length is 16 residues. For the CDR3, the DNA is TGTGCCAGTAGTCACTGGTCCCCAACAGGGAGCGAGACCCAGTACTTC. Amino acid sequence: CASSHWSPTGSETQYF.

The rearrangement links TRBV28 to TRBJ2-7; either TRBD1 or TRBD2 may fit D (5 bases each). CDR1 is MDHEN, CDR2 SYDVKM, per germline. CDR3 length: 15 amino acids. V was cut by 5 bases and J by 1 base, with 15 bases left in between. The CDR3 region has the DNA TGTGCCAGCAGTCGCCCCGGGACCACTTCCTACGAGCAGTACTTC. Translating it yields CASSRPGTTSYEQYF.

The chain employs TRBV30 and TRBJ1-1, with a possible D match to TRBD1 (6 bases). Germline CDR1 is GTSNPN and CDR2 is SVGIG (reference sequence). V lost 5 bases to trimming and J lost 0 bases, with 19 bases between them. This CDR3 has 16 amino acids. In DNA form, the CDR3 reads TGTGCCTGGGATGGGGGGCTCACAATAATGAACACTGAAGCTTTCTTT. This gives the protein CAWDGGLTIMNTEAFF.

The chain is built from TRBV30 and TRBJ1-5; D is unresolved. Germline assignment: CDR1 GTSNPN and CDR2 SVGIG (reference sequence). V dropped 4 bases and J dropped 3 bases, with 16 bases sitting between them. This CDR3 is 15 amino acids long. The DNA of the CDR3 is TGTGCCTGGAAGAGAGGAGGGCAGGTCAATCAGCCCCAGCATTTT. It encodes CAWKRGGQVNQPQHF.

The CDR3 coding sequence is TGTGCCAGCAGGCGACAGGGGACGGCCGGAAACACCATATATTTT. This translates into CASRRQGTAGNTIYF. The chain combines TRBV6-6 with TRBJ1-3, with 8 bases matching TRBD1. The CDR3 has 15 residues. The germline CDR1 and CDR2 sequences are MNHNY and SVGAGI (reference sequence). J lost 4 bases, V lost 6 bases, and 8 bases had no gene match.

The CDR3 here is CASSEARTGTWGYTF. CDR3 bases: TGTGCCAGCAGTGAAGCGCGAACAGGGACCTGGGGCTACACCTTC. The gene calls are TRBV6-1 and TRBJ1-2; a weak D match, TRBD1 (6 bases). CDR3 size: 15 residues. Germline loops: CDR1 MNHNS, CDR2 SASEGT. V was cut by 0 bases and J by 8 bases, with 16 bases left in between.

The chain joins TRBV7-9 to TRBJ1-5, with D maybe TRBD1 (6 bases). The CDR3 runs 15 residues. Looked up from germline, CDR1 is SEHNR and CDR2 is FQNEAQ (reference sequence). Trimming left V 6 bases short and J 2 bases short, with 14 bases between. The CDR3 reads CASSLTGGGNQPQHF. In DNA, the CDR3 is TGTGCCAGCAGTTTGACAGGAGGTGGCAATCAGCCCCAGCATTTT. Based on the CDR3 plus reference TRBV7-9 and TRBJ1-5, the full variable domain is DTGVSQNPRHKITKRGQNVTFRCDPISEHNRLYWYRQTLGQGPEFLTYFQNEAQLEKSRLLSDRFSAERPKGSFSTLEIQRTEQGDSAMYLCASSLTGGGNQPQHFGDGTRLSIL.

This clone has just a few counts. The rearrangement links TRBV6-4 to TRBJ2-3, with a possible D match to TRBD2 (6 bases). This CDR3 contains 15 residues. Per the germline V gene, CDR1 is MRHNA and CDR2 is SNTAGT. Trimming removed 3 bases from V and 0 bases from J, with 10 bases in between. Here the CDR3 reads CASSEAGGSTDTQYF. The CDR3 DNA reads TGTGCCAGCAGTGAAGCCGGGGGTAGCACAGATACGCAGTATTTT.

The chain uses TRBV6-6 and TRBJ2-7, with 7 bases identical to TRBD2. The CDR3 runs to 16 residues. Losses at the gene ends were 3 bases for V and 6 bases for J; bases not matched to a gene: 14. Germline CDR1 MNHNY, CDR2 SVGAGI (reference sequence). The CDR3 sequence: CASSYTPSGVRIEQYF. The CDR3 DNA is TGTGCCAGCAGTTATACCCCTAGCGGAGTGAGAATCGAGCAGTACTTC.

This clone appeared once. V gene TRBV5-6 combines with J gene TRBJ2-5; TRBD1 aligns across 7 bases. The CDR3 is made up of 16 amino acids. V dropped 0 bases and J dropped 1; count of bases not matched to a gene: 6. In germline, CDR1 is SGHDT, CDR2 YYEEEE. The CDR3 nucleotides read TGTGCCAGCAGCTTGGGGGACAGATGGACCCAAGAGACCCAGTACTTC. This translates into CASSLGDRWTQETQYF.

The rearrangement links TRBV10-3 to TRBJ1-1; TRBD1 aligns across 10 bases. The germline gives CDR1 ENHRY, CDR2 SYGVKD. The CDR3 consists of 13 residues. V was pared by 6 bases and J by 3 bases, with 1 base of the junction left unmatched. The CDR3 sequence is CAISGQGDTEAFF. The CDR3 DNA reads as TGTGCCATCAGCGGACAGGGGGACACTGAAGCTTTCTTT.

The chain couples TRBV6-1 to TRBJ2-3; D ambiguous. This CDR3 spans 13 amino acids. From germline, CDR1 is MNHNS and CDR2 SASEGT. V dropped 4 bases and J dropped 6 bases, with 11 bases sitting between them. In nucleotides, the CDR3 is TGTGCCAGCAGTGGCTACCCGGCGGATACGCAGTATTTT. Translated, it gives CASSGYPADTQYF.